One and the same sample provided the 25 T cell receptor beta chains below, sequenced in a study of CD8+CD57+ T cells in acquired aplastic anemia (dated by TCRdb to about 2018). TCRdb lists the instrument as Illumina HiSeq 2000. Profiling of TCR beta VDJ combinations and CDR3 sequences used genomic DNA as the template. Starting from the raw public reads, TCRdb applied fastp trimming at Q25, assembled clones with MiXCR and retained in-frame beta chains. Each CDR3 protein gets just one entry, which takes the most common genes and DNA from the rows behind it. This sample holds hundreds of thousands of distinct CDR3 sequences; 82% were observed only once. The ten largest make up 40% to 55% of the sample. Patients chosen for sequencing had shown expansion of CD8+CD57+ cells by flow cytometry. The source material was sorted CD4+, CD8+, or CD8+CD57+ T cells (not recorded which) from PBMCs. These receptors all stem from a human donor with aplastic anemia.

This clonotype was seen a few times. The chain employs TRBV7-2 and TRBJ1-1, with a possible D match to TRBD1 (5 bases). Trimming pared 5 bases from V and 14 bases from J, leaving 27 bases between. Germline V gene lookup returns CDR1 SGHTA and CDR2 FQGNSA. This CDR3 is 15 amino acids long. The chain's CDR3 is CASSPGANEQFFGFF. The CDR3 DNA is TGTGCCAGCAGCCCCGGGGCCAATGAGCAGTTTTTCGGGTTCTTT.

Worth noting for this clonotype: A read error is likely, as this CDR3 ends without the conserved phenylalanine or tryptophan. The chain joins TRBV15 to TRBJ2-5, with D perhaps matching TRBD1 or TRBD2 (6 bases each). The CDR3 is 15 amino acids. Looked up from germline, CDR1 is LNHNV and CDR2 is YYDKDF (reference sequence). V gave up 6 bases and J gave up 10 bases, with 24 bases separating them. The CDR3 is CATSSNGGYGEYQYL. The CDR3 region has the DNA TGTGCCACCAGTTCCAACGGGGGCTACGGAGAGTACCAGTACTTG.

The chain employs TRBV7-8 and TRBJ2-7, with D uncertain. Germline loops: CDR1 SGHVS, CDR2 FQNEAQ. The V and J ends lost 3 bases and 4 bases respectively, with 25 bases between them. The CDR3 runs 18 residues. The CDR3 DNA reads as TGTGCCAGCAGCTTTGATCGAGGTCGGGCAACCCAGTATTACGAGCAGTACGTC. This gives the protein CASSFDRGRATQYYEQYV.

A remark on this clonotype: The conserved phenylalanine or tryptophan normally closing the CDR3 is absent here, so this likely arose from a read error. The chain recombines TRBV2 with TRBJ2-5; 9 nucleotides agree with TRBD2. V was clipped by 6 bases and J by 4 bases; unmatched bases: 9. CDR1 and CDR2 (germline): SNHLY, FYNNEI. This CDR3 comprises 15 residues. The CDR3 is CASRASGTCRETQYL. DNA of the CDR3: TGTGCCAGCAGGGCTAGCGGGACTTGTAGAGAGACCCAGTACTTA.

Worth noting for this clonotype: No conserved phenylalanine or tryptophan ends this CDR3, so it is likely a read error. This chain links TRBV9 with TRBJ1-2, with D unclear. Germline CDR1 and CDR2: SGDLS and YYNGEE. V shed 0 bases and J shed 4 bases, with 4 bases lying between them. This CDR3 spans 12 amino acids. The CDR3 bases are TGTGCCAGCAGCGTAGGAGGCTATGGCTACACCAAC. This gives the protein CASSVGGYGYTN.

In this sample, this clonotype turned up many times. The chain has TRBV7-2 and TRBJ1-1, with D unclear. CDR3 length: 13 amino acids. The V and J ends lost 1 base and 0 bases respectively, with 3 bases between them. Germline V gene lookup returns CDR1 SGHTA and CDR2 FQGNSA. The CDR3 DNA reads TGTGCCAGCAGCTTAGTCCTGAACACTGAAGCTTTCTTT. Its protein product is CASSLVLNTEAFF.

The rearrangement uses TRBV9 and TRBJ2-1; 8 bases fit TRBD1. Germline CDR1 and CDR2: SGDLS and YYNGEE. The V gene end was trimmed by 4 bases and the J gene end by 10 bases; junction bases not matched to a gene: 10. The CDR3 consists of 14 residues. The CDR3 region is CASSHRDRQGEQFF. The DNA for the CDR3 is TGTGCCAGCAGCCATAGGGACAGGCAGGGCGAGCAGTTCTTC.

The table lists this clonotype with a few counts. This may be a read error: a much more frequent sequence differs by one nucleotide. The DNA is left out, because the CDR3 cannot be placed on it with certainty; the CDR3 is given as TCRdb lists it. The rearrangement joins TRBV5-1 to TRBJ1-1. The CDR3 comprises 15 residues, both ends counted. The V gene's germline CDR1 is SGHRS and CDR2 YFSETQ. The CDR3 loop reads CASSLNWAGGTESFF.

The rearrangement joins TRBV7-8 to TRBJ2-5; D possibly matches TRBD1 or TRBD2 (5 bases each). Germline lookup yields CDR1 SGHVS and CDR2 FQNEAQ. The CDR3 is made up of 15 amino acids. Trimming shortened V by 0 bases and J by 11 bases, and 19 bases separated the two germline ends. The CDR3 region has the DNA TGTGCCAGCAGCTTAGCGGAAGGGACCGATACGCAGCAGTACTTC. Translated, it gives CASSLAEGTDTQQYF.

The gene calls are TRBV7-8 and TRBJ2-6; perhaps TRBD2 as D (6 bases). Trimming left V 0 bases short and J 15 bases short, with 21 bases between. CDR1 and CDR2 from the germline V gene are SGHVS and FQNEAQ. The CDR3 loop spans 16 amino acids. This chain's CDR3 is CASSLAGGHGTQDLTF. In nucleotides, the CDR3 is TGTGCCAGCAGCTTAGCGGGAGGCCACGGGACGCAGGACCTGACTTTC.

The chain employs TRBV11-1 and TRBJ2-5, with D perhaps TRBD2 (5 bases). Germline lookup yields CDR1 SGHAT and CDR2 FQDESV (reference sequence). The CDR3 spans 14 residues. The ends were cut back, 10 bases at V and 4 bases at J, with 19 bases in the middle. CDR3 DNA sequence: TGTGCCACCATCAACTGCGGCGAGGGAGAGACCCAGTACTTC. Encoded protein: CATINCGEGETQYF.

This clonotype was observed a few times. The rearrangement uses TRBV15 and TRBJ2-3, with a tentative D call TRBD2 (6 bases). The end of the DNA aligns better with TRBJ2-5, so the J call may be wrong. Germline V CDR1 and CDR2: LNHNV, YYDKDF (reference sequence). This CDR3 has 14 residues. CDR3 amino acids: CATSLASGHDTQYF. In DNA form, the CDR3 reads TGTGCCACCAGCTTAGCCAGCGGGCACGATACCCAGTACTTC.

The table lists this clonotype with a count of one. The chain links TRBV7-2 to TRBJ2-1; TRBD2 agrees at 10 bases. The germline V gene has CDR1 SGHTA and CDR2 FQGNSA. The V segment lost 3 bases and the J segment 4 bases; nucleotides outside the gene matches: 3. This CDR3 comprises 15 residues. CDR3 coding DNA: TGTGCCAGCAGCTTCGATAGCGGGAGGTACAATGAGCAGTTCTTC. Protein product: CASSFDSGRYNEQFF.

The V call is TRBV20-1, the J call TRBJ2-3; D unclear. CDR1 is DFQATT and CDR2 is SNEGSKA in the germline V gene (reference sequence). V gave up 6 bases and J gave up 6 bases, with 13 bases separating them. CDR3 size: 12 residues. The CDR3 is CSAEPSVDTQYF. The CDR3 coding sequence is TGCAGTGCCGAGCCATCTGTTGATACGCAGTATTTT.

As to this clonotype: Because the CDR3's place on the DNA is in doubt, the DNA is left out and the CDR3 is given as listed by TCRdb. This chain connects TRBV5-6 to TRBJ1-1. The CDR3 spans 15 residues, counting both ends. CDR1 and CDR2 from the germline V gene are SGHDT and YYEEEE. The CDR3 reads CASSFLWSGNTEAFF.

This sequence joins TRBV4-1 and TRBJ2-7; 11 positions match TRBD2. This CDR3 has 21 amino acids. Germline V gives CDR1 MGHRA, CDR2 YSYEKL. V shed 2 bases, J shed 1 base, and the junction held 19 bases outside the gene matches. The CDR3 DNA is TGCGCCAGCAGCCAACCCTCCAGGACGGCTAGCGGGAGGATCATTTCCTACGAGCAGTACTTC. Residues: CASSQPSRTASGRIISYEQYF.

This rearrangement joins TRBV9 to TRBJ2-7, with D possibly being TRBD1 (6 bases). V was trimmed by 4 bases and J by 1 base, leaving 24 bases between them. CDR3 size: 18 residues. Germline V gene sequence: CDR1 SGDLS, CDR2 YYNGEE. The CDR3 protein is CASSFHPDRTDPSYEQYV. DNA of the CDR3: TGTGCCAGCAGCTTTCATCCAGACAGGACAGATCCTTCCTACGAGCAGTACGTC.

The chain combines TRBV5-1 with TRBJ2-5; D not resolved. Trimming left V 5 bases short and J 3 bases short, with 17 bases between. The V gene's germline CDR1 is SGHRS and CDR2 YFSETQ. The CDR3 totals 15 residues. The chain's CDR3 is CASSIGHGAKETQYF. The CDR3, as DNA: TGCGCCAGCAGTATCGGGCACGGAGCAAAAGAGACCCAGTACTTC.

The chain is built from TRBV25-1 and TRBJ2-3, with D perhaps matching TRBD2 (6 bases). Per the germline V gene, CDR1 is MGHDK and CDR2 is SYGVNS. The V gene lost 8 bases and the J gene lost 4 bases, with 10 bases spanning the gap. This CDR3 is built from 12 residues. The DNA for the CDR3 is TGTGCCAGCGGAGGGGATCCAGATACGCAGTATTTT. Translated, it gives CASGGDPDTQYF.

The chain uses TRBV7-9 and TRBJ2-1; the match to TRBD1 covers 10 bases. Germline V gene sequence: CDR1 SEHNR, CDR2 FQNEAQ (reference sequence). CDR3 length equals 16 residues. J gave up 7 bases and V 5 bases, and 11 bases lay outside the gene matches. The CDR3 DNA sequence: TGTGCCAGCAGCCACGGGAGGACAGGGGGGAGGAATGAGCAGTTCTTC. It specifies CASSHGRTGGRNEQFF. Full variable domain (rest looked up from reference TRBV7-9 and TRBJ2-1): DTGVSQNPRHKITKRGQNVTFRCDPISEHNRLYWYRQTLGQGPEFLTYFQNEAQLEKSRLLSDRFSAERPKGSFSTLEIQRTEQGDSAMYLCASSHGRTGGRNEQFFGPGTRLTVL.

J is TRBJ1-1 and V is TRBV5-1; D is unresolved. V was clipped by 0 bases and J by 0 bases, with 9 bases between them. The CDR3 runs 15 residues. Germline V gene lookup returns CDR1 SGHRS and CDR2 YFSETQ. DNA of the CDR3: TGCGCCAGCAGCTTGGCCCTGGGAATGAACACTGAAGCTTTCTTT. It is translated as CASSLALGMNTEAFF.

This clonotype appeared once. The J gene is TRBJ2-1, the V gene TRBV5-1; D may be TRBD2 (6 bases). The germline gives CDR1 SGHRS, CDR2 YFSETQ. V dropped 0 bases and J dropped 8 bases, with 18 bases sitting between them. The CDR3 length is 16 residues. The CDR3 nucleotides are TGCGCCAGCAGCTTGGACAGAAGCCGGGGGAGCGATGAGCAGTTCTTC. Amino acid sequence: CASSLDRSRGSDEQFF.

The chain carries TRBV11-2 and TRBJ2-7; TRBD1 is a possible D gene (6 bases). CDR3 length: 18 amino acids. Between the trimmed V and J ends, which lost 4 bases and 1 base, there was a span of 23 bases. CDR1 and CDR2 (germline): SGHAT, FQNNGV. CDR3 region: CASSYGQGWTALSYEQYV. CDR3 coding DNA: TGTGCCAGCAGCTACGGGCAGGGCTGGACAGCCCTTTCCTACGAGCAGTACGTC.

The V gene is TRBV5-4, the J gene TRBJ2-3; possibly TRBD2 for D (5 bases). The germline CDR1 and CDR2 sequences are SGHNT and YYREEE (reference sequence). V was cut by 4 bases and J by 6 bases, with 18 bases left in between. The CDR3 length is 15 residues. The CDR3 reads CASSLTDGIEDTQYF. The CDR3 DNA reads TGTGCCAGCAGCCTTACTGACGGGATCGAGGATACGCAGTATTTT.

This clonotype was recorded a few times. J is TRBJ1-2 and V is TRBV25-1, with a weak D call TRBD1 (5 bases). The CDR3 runs to 13 residues. Trimming stripped 4 bases from V and 1 base from J, with 7 bases between. Germline assignment: CDR1 MGHDK and CDR2 SYGVNS. CDR3 residues: CASSVQGNYGYTF. The CDR3 region has the DNA TGTGCCAGCAGTGTTCAGGGTAACTATGGCTACACCTTC.